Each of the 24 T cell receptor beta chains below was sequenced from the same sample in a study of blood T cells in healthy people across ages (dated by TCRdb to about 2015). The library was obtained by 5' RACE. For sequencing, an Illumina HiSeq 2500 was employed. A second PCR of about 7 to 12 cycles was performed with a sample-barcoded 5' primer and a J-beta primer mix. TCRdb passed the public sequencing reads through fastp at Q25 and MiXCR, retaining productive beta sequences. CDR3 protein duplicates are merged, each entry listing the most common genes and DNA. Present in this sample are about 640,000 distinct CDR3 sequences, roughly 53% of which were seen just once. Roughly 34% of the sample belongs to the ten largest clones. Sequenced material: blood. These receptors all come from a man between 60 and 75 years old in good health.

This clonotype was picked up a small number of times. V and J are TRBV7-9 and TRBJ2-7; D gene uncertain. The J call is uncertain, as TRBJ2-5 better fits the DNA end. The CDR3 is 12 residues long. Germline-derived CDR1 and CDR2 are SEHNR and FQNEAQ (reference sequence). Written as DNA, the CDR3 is TGTGCCAGCAGCGCCATTAGGGAGACCCAGTACTTC. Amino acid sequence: CASSAIRETQYF.

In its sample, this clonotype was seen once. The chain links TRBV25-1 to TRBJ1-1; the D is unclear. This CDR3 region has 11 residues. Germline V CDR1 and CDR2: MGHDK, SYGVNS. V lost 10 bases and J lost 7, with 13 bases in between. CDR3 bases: TGTGCCACCCGAACGGCCGGTGAAGCTTTCTTT. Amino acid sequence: CATRTAGEAFF.

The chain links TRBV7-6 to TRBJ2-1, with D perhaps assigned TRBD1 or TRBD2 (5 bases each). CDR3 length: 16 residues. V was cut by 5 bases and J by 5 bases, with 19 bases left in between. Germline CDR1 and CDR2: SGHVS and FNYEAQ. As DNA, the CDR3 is TGTGCCAGCAGCGCTTTCGGGGACGCCCGCGACAATGAGCAGTTCTTC. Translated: CASSAFGDARDNEQFF.

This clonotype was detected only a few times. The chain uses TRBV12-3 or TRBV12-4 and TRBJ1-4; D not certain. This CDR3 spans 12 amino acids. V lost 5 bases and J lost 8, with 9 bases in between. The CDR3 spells CASSPGLEKLFF. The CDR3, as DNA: TGTGCCAGCAGTCCTGGGCTCGAAAAACTGTTTTTT.

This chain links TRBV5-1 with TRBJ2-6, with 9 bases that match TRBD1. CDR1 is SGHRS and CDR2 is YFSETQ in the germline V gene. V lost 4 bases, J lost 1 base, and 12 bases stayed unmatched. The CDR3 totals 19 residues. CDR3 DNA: TGCGCCAGCAGCAGGGCGAATCCGGGACAGGGTTCTGGGGCCAACGTCCTGACTTTC. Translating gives CASSRANPGQGSGANVLTF.

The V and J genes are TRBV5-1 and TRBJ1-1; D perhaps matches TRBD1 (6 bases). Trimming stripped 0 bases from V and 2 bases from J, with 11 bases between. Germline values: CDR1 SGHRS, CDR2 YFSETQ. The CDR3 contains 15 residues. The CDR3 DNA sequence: TGCGCCAGCAGCTTGGTGGGGGCCCCCAACACTGAAGCTTTCTTT. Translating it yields CASSLVGAPNTEAFF.

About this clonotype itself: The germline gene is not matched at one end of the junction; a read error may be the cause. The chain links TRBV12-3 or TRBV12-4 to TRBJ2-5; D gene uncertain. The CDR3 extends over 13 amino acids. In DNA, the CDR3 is TGTGCCGGCAGTTTAGCTCCCTCGGAGACCCAGTACTTC. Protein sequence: CAGSLAPSETQYF.

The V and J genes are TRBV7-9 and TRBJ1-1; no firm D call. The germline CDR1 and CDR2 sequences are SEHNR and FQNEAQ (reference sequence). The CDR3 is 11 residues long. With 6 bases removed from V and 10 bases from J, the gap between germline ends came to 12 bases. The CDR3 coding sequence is TGTGCCAGCAGTCAAACCGACGGAGCTTTCTTT. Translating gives CASSQTDGAFF. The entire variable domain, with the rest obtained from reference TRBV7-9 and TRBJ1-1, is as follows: DTGVSQNPRHKITKRGQNVTFRCDPISEHNRLYWYRQTLGQGPEFLTYFQNEAQLEKSRLLSDRFSAERPKGSFSTLEIQRTEQGDSAMYLCASSQTDGAFFGQGTRLTVV.

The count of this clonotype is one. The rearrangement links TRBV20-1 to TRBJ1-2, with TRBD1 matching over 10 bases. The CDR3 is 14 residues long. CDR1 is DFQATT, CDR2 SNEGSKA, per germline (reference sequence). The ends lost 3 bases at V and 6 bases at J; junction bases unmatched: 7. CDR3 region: CSARAVGQGDGYTF. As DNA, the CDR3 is TGCAGTGCTAGGGCTGTTGGACAGGGGGATGGCTACACCTTC.

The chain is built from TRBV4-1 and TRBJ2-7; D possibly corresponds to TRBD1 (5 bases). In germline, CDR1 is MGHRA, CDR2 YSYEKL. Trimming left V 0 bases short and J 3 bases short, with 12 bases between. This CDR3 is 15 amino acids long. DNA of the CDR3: TGCGCCAGCAGCCAAGATAGGACAATCGGCTACGAGCAGTACTTC. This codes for CASSQDRTIGYEQYF.

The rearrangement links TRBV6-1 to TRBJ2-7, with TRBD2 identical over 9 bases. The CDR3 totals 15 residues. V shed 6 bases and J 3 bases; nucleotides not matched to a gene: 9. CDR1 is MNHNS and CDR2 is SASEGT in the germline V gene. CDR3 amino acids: CASSPGVAGDYEQYF. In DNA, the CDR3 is TGTGCCAGCAGCCCCGGCGTAGCGGGGGACTACGAGCAGTACTTC.

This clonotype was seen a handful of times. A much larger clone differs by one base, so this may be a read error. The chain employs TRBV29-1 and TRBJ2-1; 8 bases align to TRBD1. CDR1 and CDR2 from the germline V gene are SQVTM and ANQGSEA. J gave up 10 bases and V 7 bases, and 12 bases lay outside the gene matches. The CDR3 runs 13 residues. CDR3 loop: CSAGGQVSGEQFF. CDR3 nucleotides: TGCAGCGCTGGGGGACAGGTTTCGGGGGAGCAGTTCTTC.

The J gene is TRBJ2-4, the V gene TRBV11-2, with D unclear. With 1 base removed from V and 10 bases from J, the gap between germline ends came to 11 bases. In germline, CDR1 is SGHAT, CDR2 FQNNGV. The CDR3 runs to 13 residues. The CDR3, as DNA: TGTGCCAGCAGCTTAGGGAGCCCGAGGATTCAGTACTTC. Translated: CASSLGSPRIQYF. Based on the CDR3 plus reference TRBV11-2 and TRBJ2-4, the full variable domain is EAGVAQSPRYKIIEKRQSVAFWCNPISGHATLYWYQQILGQGPKLLIQFQNNGVVDDSQLPKDRFSAERLKGVDSTLKIQPAKLEDSAVYLCASSLGSPRIQYFGAGTRLSVL.

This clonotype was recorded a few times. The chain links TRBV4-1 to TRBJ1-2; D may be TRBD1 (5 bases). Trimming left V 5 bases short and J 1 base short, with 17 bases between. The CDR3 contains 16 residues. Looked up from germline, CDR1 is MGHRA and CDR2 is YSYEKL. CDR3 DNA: TGCGCCAGCAGCTCACTGCGGGGCACGAATAACTATGGCTACACCTTC. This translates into CASSSLRGTNNYGYTF.

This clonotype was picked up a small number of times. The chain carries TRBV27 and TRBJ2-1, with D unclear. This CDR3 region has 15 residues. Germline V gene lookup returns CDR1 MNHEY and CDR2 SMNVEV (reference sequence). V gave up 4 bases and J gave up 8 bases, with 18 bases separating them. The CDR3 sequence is CASSWRGFGEDEQFF. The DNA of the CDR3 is TGTGCCAGCAGTTGGAGAGGATTCGGTGAGGATGAGCAGTTCTTC.

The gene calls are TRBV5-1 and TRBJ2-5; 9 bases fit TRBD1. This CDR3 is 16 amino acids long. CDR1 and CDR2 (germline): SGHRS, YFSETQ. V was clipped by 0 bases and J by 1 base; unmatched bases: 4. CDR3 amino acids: CASSLATGGPQETQYF. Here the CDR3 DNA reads TGCGCCAGCAGCTTGGCTACAGGGGGCCCCCAAGAGACCCAGTACTTC.

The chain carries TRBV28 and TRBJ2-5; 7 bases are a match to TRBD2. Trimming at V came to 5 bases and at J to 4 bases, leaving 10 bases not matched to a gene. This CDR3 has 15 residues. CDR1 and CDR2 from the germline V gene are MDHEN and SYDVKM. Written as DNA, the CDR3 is TGTGCCAGCAGTGTCGTAACGGGGGGTGTAGAGACCCAGTACTTC. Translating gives CASSVVTGGVETQYF.

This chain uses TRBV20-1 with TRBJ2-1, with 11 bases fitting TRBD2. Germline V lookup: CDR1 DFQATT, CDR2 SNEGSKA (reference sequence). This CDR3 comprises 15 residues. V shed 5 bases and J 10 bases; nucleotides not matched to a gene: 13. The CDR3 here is CSALAFSGGAFEQFF. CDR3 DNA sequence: TGCAGTGCTCTAGCCTTTAGCGGGGGGGCTTTCGAGCAGTTCTTC.

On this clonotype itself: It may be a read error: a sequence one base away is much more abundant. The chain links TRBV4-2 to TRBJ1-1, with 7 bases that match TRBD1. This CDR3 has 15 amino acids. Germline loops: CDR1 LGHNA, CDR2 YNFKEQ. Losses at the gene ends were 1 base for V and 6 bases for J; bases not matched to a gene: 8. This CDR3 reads CASSQAEGAVSEAFF. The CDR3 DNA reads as TGTGCCAGCAGCCAAGCGGAGGGGGCTGTTTCTGAAGCTTTCTTT.

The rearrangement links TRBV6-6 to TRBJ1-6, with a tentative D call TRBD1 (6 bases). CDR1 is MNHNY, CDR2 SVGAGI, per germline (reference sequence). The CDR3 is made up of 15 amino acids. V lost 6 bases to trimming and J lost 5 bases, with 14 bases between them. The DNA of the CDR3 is TGTGCCAGCAGCCTAGGGACACCGGATAATTCACCCCTCCACTTT. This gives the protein CASSLGTPDNSPLHF.

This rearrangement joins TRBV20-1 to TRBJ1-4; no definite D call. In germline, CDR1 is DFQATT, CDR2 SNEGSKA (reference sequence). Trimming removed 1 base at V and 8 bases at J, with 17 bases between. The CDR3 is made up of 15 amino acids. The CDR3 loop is CSARGGGLLREKLFF. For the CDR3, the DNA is TGCAGTGCTAGAGGTGGTGGACTCCTTCGGGAAAAACTGTTTTTT.

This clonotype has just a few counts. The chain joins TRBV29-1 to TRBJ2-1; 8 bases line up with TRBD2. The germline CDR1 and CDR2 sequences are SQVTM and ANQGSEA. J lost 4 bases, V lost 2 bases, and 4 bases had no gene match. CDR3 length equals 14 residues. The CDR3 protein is CSVEYGGAYNEQFF. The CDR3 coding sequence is TGCAGCGTTGAATACGGGGGGGCTTACAATGAGCAGTTCTTC.

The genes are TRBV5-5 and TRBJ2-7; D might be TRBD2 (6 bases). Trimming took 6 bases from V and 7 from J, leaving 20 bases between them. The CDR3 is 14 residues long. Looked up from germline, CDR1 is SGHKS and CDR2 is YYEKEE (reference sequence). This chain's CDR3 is CASIRERLQNEQYF. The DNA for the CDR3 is TGTGCCAGCATACGGGAGAGGCTCCAAAATGAGCAGTACTTC.

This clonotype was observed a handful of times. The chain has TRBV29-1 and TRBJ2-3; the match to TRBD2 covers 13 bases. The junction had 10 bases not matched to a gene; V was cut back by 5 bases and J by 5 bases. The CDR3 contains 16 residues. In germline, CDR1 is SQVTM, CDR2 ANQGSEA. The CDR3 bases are TGCAGCGTTCATACGACTAGCGGGGGGCAGGGAGATACGCAGTATTTT. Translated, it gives CSVHTTSGGQGDTQYF.